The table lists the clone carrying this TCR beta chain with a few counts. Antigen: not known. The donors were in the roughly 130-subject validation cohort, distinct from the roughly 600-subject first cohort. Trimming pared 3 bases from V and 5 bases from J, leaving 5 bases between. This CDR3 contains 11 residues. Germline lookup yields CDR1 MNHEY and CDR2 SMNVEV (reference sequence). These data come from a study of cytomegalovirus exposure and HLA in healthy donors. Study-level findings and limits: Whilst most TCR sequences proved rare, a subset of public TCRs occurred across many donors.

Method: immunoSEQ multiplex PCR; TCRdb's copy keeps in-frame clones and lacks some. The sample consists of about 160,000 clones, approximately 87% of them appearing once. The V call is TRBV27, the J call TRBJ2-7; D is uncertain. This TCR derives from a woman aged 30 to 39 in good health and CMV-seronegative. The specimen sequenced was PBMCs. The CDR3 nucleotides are TGTGCCAGCAGTTTTAGGCACGAGCAGTACTTC. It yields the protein CASSFRHEQYF.